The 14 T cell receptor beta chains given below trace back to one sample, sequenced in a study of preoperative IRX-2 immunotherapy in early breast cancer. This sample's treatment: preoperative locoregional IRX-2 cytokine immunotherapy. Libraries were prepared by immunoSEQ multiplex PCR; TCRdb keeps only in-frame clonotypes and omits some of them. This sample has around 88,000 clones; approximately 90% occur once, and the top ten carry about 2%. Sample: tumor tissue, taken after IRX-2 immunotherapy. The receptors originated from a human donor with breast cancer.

DNA of the CDR3: TGTGCCAGCAGCGAAAACGCCGGGACTAGCGGTTCAGATACGCAGTATTTT. It yields the protein CASSENAGTSGSDTQYF. The chain joins TRBV11-3 to TRBJ2-3; 11 nucleotides match TRBD2. Germline values: CDR1 SGHNT, CDR2 YENEEA. V lost 5 bases and J lost 4; bases outside the gene matches: 11. This CDR3 has 17 amino acids. Using reference TRBV11-3 and TRBJ2-3 for the parts outside the CDR3, the full variable domain is EAGVVQSPRYKIIEKKQPVAFWCNPISGHNTLYWYLQNLGQGPELLIRYENEEAVDDSQLPKDRFSAERLKGVDSTLKIQPAELGDSAVYLCASSENAGTSGSDTQYFGPGTRLTVL.

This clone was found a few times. CDR3 DNA sequence: TGTGCCAGCAGCGCCGCCTACCTTAATGAAAAACTGTTTTTT. Amino acids: CASSAAYLNEKLFF. This sequence joins TRBV11-3 and TRBJ1-4; D uncertain. Per germline, CDR1 SGHNT and CDR2 YENEEA. The CDR3 length is 14 residues. Trimming removed 5 bases from V and 4 bases from J, with 11 bases in between. The full variable domain, in which reference TRBV11-3 and TRBJ1-4 provide the parts outside the CDR3, is EAGVVQSPRYKIIEKKQPVAFWCNPISGHNTLYWYLQNLGQGPELLIRYENEEAVDDSQLPKDRFSAERLKGVDSTLKIQPAELGDSAVYLCASSAAYLNEKLFFGSGTQLSVL.

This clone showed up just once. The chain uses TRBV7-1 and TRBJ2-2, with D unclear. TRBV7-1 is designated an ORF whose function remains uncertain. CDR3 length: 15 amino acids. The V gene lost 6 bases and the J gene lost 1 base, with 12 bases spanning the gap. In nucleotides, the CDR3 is TGTGCCAGCAGACCAACACAGCTGAACACCGGGGAGCTGTTTTTT. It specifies CASRPTQLNTGELFF.

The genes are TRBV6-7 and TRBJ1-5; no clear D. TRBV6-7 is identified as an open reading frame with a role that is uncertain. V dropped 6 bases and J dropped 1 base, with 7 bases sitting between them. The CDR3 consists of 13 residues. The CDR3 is CASSRISNQPQHF. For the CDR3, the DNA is TGTGCCAGCAGCCGAATAAGCAATCAGCCCCAGCATTTT.

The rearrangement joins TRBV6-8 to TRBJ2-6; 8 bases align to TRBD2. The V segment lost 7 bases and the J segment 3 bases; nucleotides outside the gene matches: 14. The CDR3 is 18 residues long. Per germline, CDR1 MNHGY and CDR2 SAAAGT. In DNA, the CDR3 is TGTGCCAGCAACCTTAACGGGAGGGCCAGGCGTGGGGCCAACGTCCTGACTTTC. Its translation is CASNLNGRARRGANVLTF.

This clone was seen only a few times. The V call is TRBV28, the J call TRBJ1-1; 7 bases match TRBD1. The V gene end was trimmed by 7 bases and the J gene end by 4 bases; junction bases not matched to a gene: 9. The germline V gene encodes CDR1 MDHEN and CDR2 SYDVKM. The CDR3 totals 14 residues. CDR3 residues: CASTGRPGGTEAFF. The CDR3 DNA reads TGTGCCAGCACGGGTCGACCAGGGGGCACTGAAGCTTTCTTT.

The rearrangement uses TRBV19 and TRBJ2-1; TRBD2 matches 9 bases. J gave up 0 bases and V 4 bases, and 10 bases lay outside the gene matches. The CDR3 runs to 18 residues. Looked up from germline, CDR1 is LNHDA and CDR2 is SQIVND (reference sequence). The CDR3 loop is CASSTSGGPGSSYNEQFF. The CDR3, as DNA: TGTGCCAGTAGTACCAGCGGGGGGCCGGGCAGCTCCTACAATGAGCAGTTCTTC.

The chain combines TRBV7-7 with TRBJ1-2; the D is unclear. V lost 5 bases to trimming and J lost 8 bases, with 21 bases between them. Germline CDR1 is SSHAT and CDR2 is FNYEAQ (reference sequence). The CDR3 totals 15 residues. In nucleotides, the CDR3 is TGTGCCAGCAGCCTTTTGCCCGGGGAGGGAAACGGCTACACCTTC. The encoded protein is CASSLLPGEGNGYTF.

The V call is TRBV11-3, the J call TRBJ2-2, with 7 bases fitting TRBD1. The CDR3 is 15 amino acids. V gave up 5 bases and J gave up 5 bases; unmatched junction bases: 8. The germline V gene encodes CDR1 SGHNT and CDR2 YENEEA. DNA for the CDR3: TGTGCCAGCAGCCGGCAAAGCAGGGGGACCGGGGAGCTGTTTTTT. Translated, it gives CASSRQSRGTGELFF.

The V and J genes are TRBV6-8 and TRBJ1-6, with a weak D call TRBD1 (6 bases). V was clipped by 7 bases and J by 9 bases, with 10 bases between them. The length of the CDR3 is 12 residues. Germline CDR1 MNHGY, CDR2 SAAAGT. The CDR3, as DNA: TGTGCCAGCAAACAGGGAGGTTCACCCCTCCACTTT. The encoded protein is CASKQGGSPLHF.

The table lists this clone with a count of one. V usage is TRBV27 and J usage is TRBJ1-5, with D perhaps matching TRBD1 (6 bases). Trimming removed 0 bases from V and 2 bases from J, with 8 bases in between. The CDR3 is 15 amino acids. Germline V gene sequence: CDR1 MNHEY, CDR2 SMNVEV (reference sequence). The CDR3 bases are TGTGCCAGCAGTTTATCCAGGGGTGGCAATCAGCCCCAGCATTTT. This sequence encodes CASSLSRGGNQPQHF.

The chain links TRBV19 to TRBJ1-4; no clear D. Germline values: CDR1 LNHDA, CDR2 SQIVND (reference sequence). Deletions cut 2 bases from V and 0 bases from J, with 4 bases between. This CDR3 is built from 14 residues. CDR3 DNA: TGTGCCAGTAGTATATCCCCAACTAATGAAAAACTGTTTTTT. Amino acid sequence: CASSISPTNEKLFF.

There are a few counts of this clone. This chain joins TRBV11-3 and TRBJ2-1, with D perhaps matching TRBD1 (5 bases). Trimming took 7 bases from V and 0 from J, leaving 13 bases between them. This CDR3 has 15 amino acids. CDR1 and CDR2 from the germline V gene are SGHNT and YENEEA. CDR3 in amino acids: CASNLDNPSYNEQFF. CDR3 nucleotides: TGTGCCAGCAACCTGGACAACCCCTCCTACAATGAGCAGTTCTTC. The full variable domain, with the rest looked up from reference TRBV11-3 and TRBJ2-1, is EAGVVQSPRYKIIEKKQPVAFWCNPISGHNTLYWYLQNLGQGPELLIRYENEEAVDDSQLPKDRFSAERLKGVDSTLKIQPAELGDSAVYLCASNLDNPSYNEQFFGPGTRLTVL.

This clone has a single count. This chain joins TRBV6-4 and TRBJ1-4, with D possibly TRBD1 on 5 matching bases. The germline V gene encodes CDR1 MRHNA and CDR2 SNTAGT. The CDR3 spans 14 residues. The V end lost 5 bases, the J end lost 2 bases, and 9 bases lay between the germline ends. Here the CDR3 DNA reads TGTGCCAGCAGTTTGGGGGGGACTAATGAAAAACTGTTTTTT. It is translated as CASSLGGTNEKLFF.